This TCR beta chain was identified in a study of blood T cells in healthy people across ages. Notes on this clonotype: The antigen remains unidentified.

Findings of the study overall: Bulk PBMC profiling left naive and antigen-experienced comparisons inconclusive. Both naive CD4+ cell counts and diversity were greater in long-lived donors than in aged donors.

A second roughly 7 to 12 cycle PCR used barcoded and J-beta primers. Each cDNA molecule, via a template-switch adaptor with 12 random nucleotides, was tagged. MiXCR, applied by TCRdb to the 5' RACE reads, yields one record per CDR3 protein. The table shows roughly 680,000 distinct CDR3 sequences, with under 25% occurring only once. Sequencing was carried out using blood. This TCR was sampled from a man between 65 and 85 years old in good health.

The CDR3, as DNA: TGCAGTGTCGGGAGGATCGAAGAGACCCAGTACTTC. It codes for CSVGRIEETQYF. The chain has TRBV20-1 and TRBJ2-5; TRBD2 agrees at 7 bases. The trim removed 7 bases at V and 3 bases at J, leaving 5 bases unmatched. Germline V gene sequence: CDR1 DFQATT, CDR2 SNEGSKA (reference sequence). The CDR3 loop spans 12 amino acids.